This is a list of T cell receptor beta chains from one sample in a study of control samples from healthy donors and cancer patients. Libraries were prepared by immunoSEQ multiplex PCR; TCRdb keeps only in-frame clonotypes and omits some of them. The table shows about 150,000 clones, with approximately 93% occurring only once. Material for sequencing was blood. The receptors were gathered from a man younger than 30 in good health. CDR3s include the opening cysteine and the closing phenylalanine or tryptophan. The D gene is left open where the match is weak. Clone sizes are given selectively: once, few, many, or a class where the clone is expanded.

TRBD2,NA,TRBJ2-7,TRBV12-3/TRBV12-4,CASRREGPYEQYF,TGTGCCAGCAGGCGGGAGGGTCCTTACGAGCAGTACTTC
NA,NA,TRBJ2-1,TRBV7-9,CASSPPWAYNEQFF,TGTGCCAGCAGCCCCCCCTGGGCCTACAATGAGCAGTTCTTC
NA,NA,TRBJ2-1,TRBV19,CASSPIEEDPFF,TGTGCCAGTAGCCCCATCGAAGAGGACCCGTTCTTC
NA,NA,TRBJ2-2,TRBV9,CASNPDGTNTGELFF,TGTGCCAGCAACCCAGACGGGACGAACACCGGGGAGCTGTTTTTT
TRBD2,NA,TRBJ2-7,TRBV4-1,CASSLAGLAYEQYF,TGCGCCAGCAGCCTTGCGGGACTAGCCTACGAGCAGTACTTC
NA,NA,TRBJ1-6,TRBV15,CATSRDPGNYSPLHF,TGTGCCACCAGCAGAGACCCGGGAAACTATTCACCCCTCCACTTT
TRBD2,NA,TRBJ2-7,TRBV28,CASSFPFPSGRGSEQYF,TGTGCCAGCAGTTTTCCCTTCCCTAGCGGGAGGGGGAGCGAGCAGTACTTC
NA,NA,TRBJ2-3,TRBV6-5,CASSWSRDTYTDTQYF,TGTGCCAGCAGTTGGTCCAGAGACACCTACACAGATACGCAGTATTTT
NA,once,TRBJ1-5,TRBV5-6,CASSRGVYQPQHF,TGTGCCAGCTCACGAGGGGTTTATCAGCCCCAGCATTTT
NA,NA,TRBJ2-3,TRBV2,CASSELEGPASTDTQYF,TGTGCCAGCAGTGAATTGGAGGGACCGGCGAGCACAGATACGCAGTATTTT
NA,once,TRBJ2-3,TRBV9,CASSAFSGGAYTDTQYF,TGTGCCAGCAGCGCCTTCTCGGGGGGCGCCTACACAGATACGCAGTATTTT